What follows is one TCR beta chain and its context. Its target antigen remains unknown. No much larger clone exists at a distance of one base, and base qualities are not known. These data originate in a study of T cell responses to AZD1222 COVID-19 vaccine (TCRdb year 2021). In the study overall: AZD1222 recipients with second doses at about 4 weeks or about 12 weeks were pooled, because spike-specific TCR depth and breadth did not differ between schedules. Trial participants were enrolled into age subgroups of 18-55, 56-69 and 70-plus years, which contained 148, 28 and 57 TCR-sequenced participants, respectively. TCR sequencing covered 230 or so trial participants: around 210 given two doses of AZD1222 and approximately 26 given two doses of MenACWY control vaccine.

The research as a whole found: CD4 TCRs associated with the vaccine covered the entire spike protein, and the dominant responses were in regions 160-218 and 743-854. Conclusions about previously exposed vaccinees are limited, since just a handful of AZD1222 recipients were seropositive for SARS-CoV-2 at baseline. In the small 56-69-year group, the increase in depth fell short of significance, most likely because of low power. After two AZD1222 doses, spike-specific TCR breadth and depth were significantly higher than at day 0 and than in MenACWY recipients. Reportedly, close to half of the unique spike-specific TCRs recognized epitopes lying outside the regions that are mutated in the B.1.351 and B.1.1.7 variants. Because no day 14 peak-response samples were available, the repertoires could be characterized only after the peak T cell response. Most participants were white British and females outnumbered males, and the authors suggested that clonal diversity may have been underestimated.

The CDR3 runs 13 amino acids, cysteine and phenylalanine included. Only the CDR3 region is kept as DNA, spanning 39 bases read in frame from base 1. Per the germline V gene, SGDLS is the CDR1 and YYNGEE is the CDR2. The V end loses 2 bases and the J end loses 9 bases, and a stretch of 12 bases separates them. The time point label here, explained by the study, means: baseline before first vaccination. Vaccinee samples were obtained from the UK trials COV001 and COV002, which included a single-blind randomized controlled phase 2/3 trial of AZD1222 (ChAdOx1 nCoV-19) in healthy adults. For TCRbeta chain sequencing, PBMC samples were collected from trial participants at day 0 and at day 28 after the second dose. The CDR3 regions of human TCRbeta chains were subjected to immunosequencing. Regarding the original processing steps: TCRs in the repertoires were matched against a reference library of SARS-CoV-2-specific TCRs that had been generated with the MIRA antigen-specificity platform. Breadth was defined as the fraction of unique TCRs that were SARS-CoV-2-associated, and depth was defined as the fraction of total T cells that were SARS-CoV-2-associated. Each spike-specific TCR was assigned to its reactive spike region and to a CD4 or CD8 class using the MIRA data. Log10-transformed breadth and depth values were compared by one-way ANOVA with Sidak's multiple comparisons tests. Imported from immuneACCESS, the table was reduced by TCRdb to in-frame sequences with V and J called. These copies leave out some clones; in studies compared against another copy, an unresolved V gene accounts for under half, and the cause of the remainder is not known. The DNA was the basis for D and trimming; V, J and clone size are from that table. The sample yields 150,000 to 200,000 clones; roughly 93% were counted once. The ten most abundant clones make up 3% to 5% of the sample.

The chain is assembled from TRBV9 and TRBJ2-1; perhaps TRBD1 is the D gene, with 6 bases matching. The source was peripheral blood, collected on day 0 of AZD1222 vaccination. The TCR originated in an adult in good health. The CDR3 corresponds to CASSVTGSVEQFF. The DNA is as follows: TGTGCCAGCAGCGTTACAGGGTCGGTTGAGCAGTTCTTC.